What follows are 5 T cell receptor beta chains derived from one specimen sequenced in a study of response to subunit inactivated influenza vaccine. TCRdb redid the calling of the RT-PCR reads with MiXCR, one entry per CDR3 protein. The sample carries around 190,000 distinct CDR3 sequences, over 13% recorded once. The source material was CD8+ T cells sorted from PBMCs, sampled more than 4 days after vaccination. Source of these receptors: a man in his fifties or sixties who received an inactivated influenza vaccine.

The chain combines TRBV20-1 with TRBJ2-7; 7 bases fit TRBD2. V was pared by 1 base and J by 2 bases, with 5 bases of the junction left unmatched. Germline lookup yields CDR1 DFQATT and CDR2 SNEGSKA (reference sequence). The length of the CDR3 is 14 residues. For the CDR3, the DNA is TGCAGTGCTAGAGTGGGGGAGGGCCCCTACGAGCAGTACTTC. Translation: CSARVGEGPYEQYF.

This clonotype was detected a few times. J is TRBJ1-2 and V is TRBV4-1; no clear D gene. With 1 base removed from V and 2 bases from J, the gap between germline ends came to 8 bases. CDR3 length: 14 residues. Germline V gene sequence: CDR1 MGHRA, CDR2 YSYEKL. CDR3: CASSQVRGNYGYTF. For the CDR3, the DNA is TGCGCCAGCAGCCAAGTACGAGGGAACTATGGCTACACCTTC.

This clonotype was detected only a few times. This chain joins TRBV7-8 and TRBJ1-1; possibly TRBD1 for D (5 bases). The CDR3 totals 15 residues. Germline V lookup: CDR1 SGHVS, CDR2 FQNEAQ. V was cut by 3 bases and J by 0 bases, with 11 bases left in between. The CDR3 region has the DNA TGTGCCAGCAGCTTTGTCGGACAAGTGAACACTGAAGCTTTCTTT. Amino acid sequence: CASSFVGQVNTEAFF.

A few counts support this clonotype. The DNA of the CDR3 is TGCGCCAGCAGCCAAGATCAATTCGCTGCGGGGGGGCCGAGGAGGGAGACCCAGTACTTC. It yields the protein CASSQDQFAAGGPRRETQYF. The rearrangement uses TRBV4-3 and TRBJ2-5; 9 nucleotides align to TRBD2. The CDR3 extends over 20 amino acids. Looked up from germline, CDR1 is LGHNA and CDR2 is YSLEER. J gave up 5 bases and V 0 bases, and 19 bases lay outside the gene matches.

This clonotype was observed at least ten times. The chain links TRBV9 to TRBJ2-7; D perhaps matches TRBD1 (7 bases). V was shortened by 3 bases and J by 2 bases, with 15 bases between the two germline ends. The CDR3 is 15 amino acids. CDR1 is SGDLS, CDR2 YYNGEE, per germline. CDR3 coding DNA: TGTGCCAGCAGCGGTGGGGGGCAGGGGGCCTACGAGCAGTACTTC. Translation gives CASSGGGQGAYEQYF.